This T cell receptor beta chain was documented in a study of blood T cell repertoires in COVID-19. About the research overall: Sites across the United States, Italy and Spain contributed samples from acute and convalescent COVID-19. Sample material is recorded as cDNA or gDNA derived from T cells, B-cell-depleted T cells, or PBMCs.

This CDR3 region has 14 residues. Looked up from germline, CDR1 is SGHRS and CDR2 is YFSETQ. The trim removed 4 bases at V and 4 bases at J, leaving 7 bases unmatched. The authors' processing: Using reference gene primer amplification, nucleated cell counts were estimated. Profiling relied on immunoSEQ multiplex PCR, and the TCRdb table lists in-frame clones only, not all of them. That table is the source of V, J and clone size, and D and trimming were worked out from the DNA. The data contain under 60,000 clones, about 89% of them singletons. This chain connects TRBV5-1 to TRBJ1-1; 7 bases agree with TRBD1. The clonotype originates from a man in his sixties with acute or convalescent COVID-19. The sample taken for sequencing was peripheral blood. CDR3 region: CASSGGGWGTEAFF. CDR3 DNA: TGCGCCAGCAGCGGAGGGGGCTGGGGCACTGAAGCTTTCTTT.